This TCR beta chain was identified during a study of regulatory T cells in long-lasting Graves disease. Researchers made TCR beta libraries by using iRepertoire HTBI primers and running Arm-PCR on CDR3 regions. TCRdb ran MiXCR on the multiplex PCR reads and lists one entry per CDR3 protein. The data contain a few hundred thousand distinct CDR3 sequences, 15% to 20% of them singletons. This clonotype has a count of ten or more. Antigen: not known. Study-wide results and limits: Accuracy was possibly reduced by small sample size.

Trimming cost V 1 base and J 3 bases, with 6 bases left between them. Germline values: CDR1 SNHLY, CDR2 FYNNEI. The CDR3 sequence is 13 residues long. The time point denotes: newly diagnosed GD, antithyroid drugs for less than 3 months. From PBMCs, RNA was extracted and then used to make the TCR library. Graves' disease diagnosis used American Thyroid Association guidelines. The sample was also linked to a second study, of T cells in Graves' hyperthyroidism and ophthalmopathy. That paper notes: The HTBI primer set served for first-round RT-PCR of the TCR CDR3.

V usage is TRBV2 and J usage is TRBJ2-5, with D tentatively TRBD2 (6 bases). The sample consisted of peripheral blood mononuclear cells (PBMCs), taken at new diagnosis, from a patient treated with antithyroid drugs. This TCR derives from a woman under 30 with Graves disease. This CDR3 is CASSEGTKETQYF. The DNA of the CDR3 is TGTGCCAGCAGTGAAGGGACTAAAGAGACCCAGTACTTC.